The 21 T cell receptor beta chains below all came from one sample that was sequenced in a study of identical twins (dated by TCRdb to 2016 to 2018). Libraries were made using 5' RACE. Sequencing instrument: Illumina HiSeq 2000. In TCRdb, the public reads were trimmed at Q25 with fastp and aligned with MiXCR, with productive beta chains retained. Identical CDR3 proteins give one entry, which carries the most common genes and DNA. This sample holds 500,000 to 650,000 distinct CDR3 sequences; around 7.4% were observed only once. Of the sample, less than 2% is held by the ten largest clones. These data were also reused for a study on yellow fever vaccine responses in identical twins.

Sample: PBMCs. The receptors come from a woman younger than 35 in good health.

As DNA, the CDR3 is TGTGCCAGCAGTGGATGGGACAGAAAAGGGGAGCAGTACGTC. This encodes CASSGWDRKGEQYV. The chain couples TRBV28 to TRBJ2-7, with 7 bases identical to TRBD1. CDR3 length equals 14 residues. V trimming: 5 bases; J trimming: 7 bases; junction bases outside the gene matches: 11. Germline assignment: CDR1 MDHEN and CDR2 SYDVKM.

This clonotype has just a few counts. This chain connects TRBV19 to TRBJ2-7; 8 positions match TRBD1. Germline V gene lookup returns CDR1 LNHDA and CDR2 SQIVND (reference sequence). J was trimmed by 3 bases and V by 5 bases; bases with no gene match: 12. The CDR3 is made up of 16 amino acids. The CDR3 loop reads CASSDRGHPEYYEQYV. As DNA, the CDR3 is TGTGCCAGTAGTGACAGGGGTCACCCCGAATACTACGAGCAGTACGTC.

Many counts were recorded for this clonotype. The chain joins TRBV6-1 to TRBJ1-1, with no clear D. Germline CDR1 MNHNS, CDR2 SASEGT. The CDR3 sequence is 13 residues long. CDR3 sequence: CASGSPPNTEAFF. CDR3 in DNA: TGTGCGTCAGGCTCTCCGCCTAACACTGAAGCTTTCTTT.

The chain couples TRBV28 to TRBJ2-1; 11 bases align to TRBD2. The length of the CDR3 is 16 residues. The junction had 13 bases not matched to a gene; V was cut back by 6 bases and J by 9 bases. Germline CDR1 is MDHEN and CDR2 is SYDVKM. Written as DNA, the CDR3 is TGTGCCAGCAGAACCGATTGGACTAGCGGGTATGGTGAGCAGTTCTTC. Translation gives CASRTDWTSGYGEQFF.

This clonotype was observed many times. The chain joins TRBV2 to TRBJ2-1, with D hard to call. CDR1 and CDR2 from the germline V gene are SNHLY and FYNNEI. The V and J ends lost 11 bases and 3 bases respectively, with 17 bases between them. The CDR3 consists of 14 residues. The CDR3 region has the DNA TGTGCCGCAAAAGTGGACGGAAGCTACAATGAGCAGTTCTTC. Translated, it gives CAAKVDGSYNEQFF.

This clonotype showed up many times. The V and J genes are TRBV5-5 and TRBJ2-1; 13 nucleotides match TRBD2. V was clipped by 4 bases and J by 7 bases; unmatched bases: 8. The length of the CDR3 is 16 residues. Germline-derived CDR1 and CDR2 are SGHKS and YYEKEE (reference sequence). CDR3 bases: TGTGCCAGCAGCCGGGGACGGACTAGCGGGAGTAATGAGCAGTTCTTC. Encoded protein: CASSRGRTSGSNEQFF.

This clonotype was recorded many times. The chain couples TRBV27 to TRBJ2-7; a possible D gene is TRBD1 (5 bases). Trimming took 5 bases from V and 2 from J, leaving 10 bases between them. Per germline, CDR1 MNHEY and CDR2 SMNVEV (reference sequence). This CDR3 contains 13 residues. In DNA form, the CDR3 reads TGTGCCAGCAGTGCGTGGGGCCCCTACGAGCAGTACTTC. Protein: CASSAWGPYEQYF.

This clonotype has a handful of counts. The chain joins TRBV10-3 to TRBJ1-6; 8 bases map to TRBD1. The CDR3 length is 13 residues. With 10 bases clipped from V and 8 bases from J, the junction kept 7 bases outside the gene matches. Germline CDR1 is ENHRY and CDR2 is SYGVKD. CDR3 region: CATVGQGDSPLHF. The CDR3 DNA follows: TGTGCCACCGTTGGACAGGGAGATTCACCCCTCCACTTT.

The genes are TRBV4-2 and TRBJ1-2; 9 nucleotides align to TRBD1. The CDR3 covers 16 residues. Per the germline V gene, CDR1 is LGHNA and CDR2 is YNFKEQ. Trimming at V came to 3 bases and at J to 4 bases, leaving 9 bases not matched to a gene. CDR3 DNA: TGTGCCAGCAGCCAGGATCCTGGACAGGGGCCCTATGGCTACACCTTC. It specifies CASSQDPGQGPYGYTF.

This clonotype was counted at least ten times. This rearrangement joins TRBV15 to TRBJ2-7; weak D call: TRBD1 (5 bases). V lost 5 bases and J lost 4, with 12 bases in between. CDR3 size: 13 residues. From germline, CDR1 is LNHNV and CDR2 YYDKDF (reference sequence). CDR3 sequence (DNA): TGTGCCACCAGCCTAGGGGCCTCTTACGAGCAGTACGTC. Its protein product is CATSLGASYEQYV.

This clonotype has a count of ten or more. The chain combines TRBV12-3 or TRBV12-4 with TRBJ2-1; D possibly corresponds to TRBD2 (6 bases). V was trimmed by 3 bases and J by 8 bases, leaving 20 bases between them. The CDR3 is made up of 16 amino acids. The CDR3 sequence is CASSLTGVISGYEQFF. In DNA, the CDR3 is TGTGCCAGCAGTTTGACGGGGGTTATATCGGGCTATGAGCAGTTCTTC.

This clonotype was counted between two and nine times. The chain employs TRBV4-2 and TRBJ1-6; D is undetermined. The CDR3 covers 14 residues. Between the trimmed V and J ends, which lost 0 bases and 3 bases, there was a span of 3 bases. Germline V gene data show CDR1 as LGHNA and CDR2 as YNFKEQ. CDR3 nucleotides: TGTGCCAGCAGCCAAGAGCTCTATAATTCACCCCTCCACTTT. This gives the protein CASSQELYNSPLHF.

The chain recombines TRBV5-6 with TRBJ2-2; TRBD1 is a possible D gene (5 bases). The CDR3 runs 15 residues. Trimming took 6 bases from V and 5 from J, leaving 17 bases between them. Germline lookup yields CDR1 SGHDT and CDR2 YYEEEE. This chain's CDR3 is CASTAPGYGTGELFF. For the CDR3, the DNA is TGTGCCAGCACCGCGCCAGGGTACGGGACCGGGGAGCTGTTTTTT.

The table lists this clonotype with a few counts. The chain recombines TRBV27 with TRBJ2-7; D possibly corresponds to TRBD2 (7 bases). The length of the CDR3 is 13 residues. Trimming shortened V by 5 bases and J by 6 bases, and 14 bases separated the two germline ends. Germline V gives CDR1 MNHEY, CDR2 SMNVEV (reference sequence). This CDR3 reads CASSPTGGREQYV. The CDR3 DNA reads TGTGCCAGCAGTCCCACGGGGGGCCGCGAGCAGTACGTC.

There are a few counts of this clonotype. The chain uses TRBV10-2 and TRBJ2-6, with 9 bases matching TRBD1. V was clipped by 8 bases and J by 2 bases; unmatched bases: 22. There are 21 residues in the CDR3. The germline CDR1 and CDR2 sequences are WSHSY and SAAADI. In DNA form, the CDR3 reads TGCGCCAGCTCAACCCGGGACAGGGCTTTGAGTGTCTTCCCTGGGGCCAACGTCCTGACTTTC. Encoded protein: CASSTRDRALSVFPGANVLTF.

At least ten counts were recorded for this clonotype. The chain uses TRBV5-1 and TRBJ2-3; TRBD2 might be the D (5 bases). Trimming shortened V by 4 bases and J by 5 bases, and 17 bases separated the two germline ends. This CDR3 contains 15 residues. CDR1 is SGHRS and CDR2 is YFSETQ in the germline V gene. CDR3 in amino acids: CASSPADPGRDTQYF. DNA for the CDR3: TGCGCCAGCAGCCCGGCTGATCCGGGGAGAGATACGCAGTATTTT.

In this sample, this clonotype turned up many times. This chain uses TRBV7-2 with TRBJ1-2; the D is unclear. CDR1 and CDR2 (germline): SGHTA, FQGNSA. Deletions cut 4 bases from V and 7 bases from J, with 7 bases between. This CDR3 spans 11 amino acids. The CDR3 here is CASSSSFGYTF. Here the CDR3 DNA reads TGTGCCAGCAGCTCGTCTTTTGGCTACACCTTC.

In its sample, this clonotype was seen a few times. The genes are TRBV12-3 or TRBV12-4 and TRBJ1-2, with D uncertain. Trimming shortened V by 8 bases and J by 3 bases, and 7 bases separated the two germline ends. The CDR3 is 11 residues long. The CDR3 region is CASGVDYGYTF. The CDR3 DNA sequence: TGTGCCAGCGGCGTCGACTATGGCTACACCTTC.

The genes are TRBV11-2 and TRBJ2-2; 9 bases match TRBD2. Looked up from germline, CDR1 is SGHAT and CDR2 is FQNNGV. After removal of 6 bases from V and 4 bases from J, the junction contained 15 bases not matched to a gene. CDR3 size: 18 residues. CDR3 loop: CASRAPSGTSRSTGELFF. CDR3 in DNA: TGTGCCAGCAGAGCGCCCTCCGGGACTAGCCGATCCACCGGGGAGCTGTTTTTT.

This clonotype was seen many times. The rearrangement joins TRBV20-1 to TRBJ1-5, with D maybe TRBD1 (5 bases). Germline CDR1 is DFQATT and CDR2 is SNEGSKA (reference sequence). This CDR3 has 15 residues. V shed 6 bases and J shed 2 bases, with 17 bases lying between them. The CDR3 spells CSALGTGRGNQPQHF. In DNA, the CDR3 is TGCAGTGCCCTAGGGACCGGAAGGGGCAATCAGCCCCAGCATTTT.

V usage is TRBV29-1 and J usage is TRBJ1-5, with D maybe TRBD1 (5 bases). This CDR3 region has 13 residues. Trimming took off 6 bases at V and 5 bases at J, with 14 bases between the two ends. Germline V CDR1 and CDR2: SQVTM, ANQGSEA. The CDR3, as DNA: TGCAGCGTATCCGACACAGGATATCAGCCCCAGCATTTT. Translation: CSVSDTGYQPQHF.